The 27 T cell receptor beta chains presented below share a single source sample, sequenced in a study of T cell changes during pregnancy in multiple sclerosis. Profiled with immunoSEQ multiplex PCR; TCRdb holds only in-frame clones, not every one. The table has 50,000 to 75,000 clones, 91% seen once. The source was peripheral blood, collected in the third trimester of pregnancy. These receptors came from a female donor in good health, enrolled as a control in a pregnancy study.

The rearrangement uses TRBV29-1 and TRBJ1-2, with D unclear. This CDR3 is built from 14 residues. V lost 5 bases to trimming and J lost 4 bases, with 17 bases between them. The germline V gene has CDR1 SQVTM and CDR2 ANQGSEA. CDR3 sequence: CSVTDTPDFYGYTF. The CDR3 nucleotides are TGCAGCGTTACCGACACACCTGATTTCTATGGCTACACCTTC.

CDR3 bases: TGTGCCAGCAGTACACAGGGGAGGACTGAAGCTTTCTTT. Translating it yields CASSTQGRTEAFF. J is TRBJ1-1 and V is TRBV28; 7 bases line up with TRBD1. After removal of 5 bases from V and 5 bases from J, the junction contained 5 bases not matched to a gene. This CDR3 is 13 amino acids long. CDR1 is MDHEN, CDR2 SYDVKM, per germline.

The genes are TRBV7-8 and TRBJ1-1; D ambiguous. Germline V gene sequence: CDR1 SGHVS, CDR2 FQNEAQ. V was cut by 5 bases and J by 1 base, with 8 bases left in between. The CDR3 sequence is 13 residues long. This CDR3 is CASSRRGNTEAFF. The CDR3, as DNA: TGTGCCAGCAGCAGGCGGGGGAACACTGAAGCTTTCTTT.

CDR3 sequence (DNA): TGTGCCAGCAGTTTTACGGGCTCTGGAAACACCATATATTTT. Its protein product is CASSFTGSGNTIYF. The V and J genes are TRBV27 and TRBJ1-3; D gene unclear. CDR1 is MNHEY and CDR2 is SMNVEV in the germline V gene (reference sequence). CDR3 length equals 14 residues. V lost 3 bases, J lost 0 bases, and 6 bases lay in between.

The chain links TRBV6-4 to TRBJ1-2; 8 nucleotides line up with TRBD1. The germline V gene has CDR1 MRHNA and CDR2 SNTAGT. This CDR3 contains 15 residues. V shed 6 bases and J 4 bases; nucleotides not matched to a gene: 10. CDR3 loop: CASRHTPGGSYGYTF. The CDR3 DNA reads as TGTGCCAGCAGACACACCCCAGGGGGCAGCTATGGCTACACCTTC.

A single count supports this clone. This chain uses TRBV15 with TRBJ2-1; 13 nucleotides match TRBD2. The V gene's germline CDR1 is LNHNV and CDR2 YYDKDF (reference sequence). The CDR3 loop spans 17 amino acids. Unmatched junction bases numbered 9, after V lost 0 bases and J lost 10 bases. The DNA for the CDR3 is TGTGCCACCAGCAGAGAATCCGGGACTAGCGGGATCGGGGAGCAGTTCTTC. Its translation: CATSRESGTSGIGEQFF.

The V gene is TRBV19, the J gene TRBJ1-1; D call uncertain. The germline V gene has CDR1 LNHDA and CDR2 SQIVND (reference sequence). This CDR3 has 14 amino acids. The V end lost 4 bases, the J end lost 1 base, and 10 bases lay between the germline ends. The CDR3 loop is CASSRDRRNTEAFF. The CDR3 nucleotides read TGTGCCAGTAGTAGAGACCGGAGGAACACTGAAGCTTTCTTT.

The rearrangement links TRBV9 to TRBJ2-7; 11 nucleotides align to TRBD2. CDR1 and CDR2 from the germline V gene are SGDLS and YYNGEE. CDR3 length: 14 residues. J was trimmed by 4 bases and V by 4 bases; bases with no gene match: 4. The CDR3 coding sequence is TGTGCCAGCAGCACATGGACTAGCGGGTACGAGCAGTACTTC. It is translated as CASSTWTSGYEQYF.

The chain couples TRBV27 to TRBJ2-7; D is perhaps TRBD2 (5 bases). Germline V gene data show CDR1 as MNHEY and CDR2 as SMNVEV (reference sequence). This CDR3 is 14 amino acids long. Trimming took 8 bases from V and 1 from J, leaving 15 bases between them. CDR3 sequence: CASALDGPSYEQYF. The CDR3 nucleotides are TGTGCCAGCGCACTAGACGGGCCGTCCTACGAGCAGTACTTC.

The rearrangement joins TRBV6-4 to TRBJ2-7, with 8 bases that match TRBD1. With 4 bases clipped from V and 5 bases from J, the junction kept 7 bases outside the gene matches. CDR3 size: 14 residues. Germline lookup yields CDR1 MRHNA and CDR2 SNTAGT. CDR3 region: CASSVTGDSHEQYF. The CDR3 DNA is TGTGCCAGCAGTGTGACAGGGGACTCGCACGAGCAGTACTTC.

The chain carries TRBV9 and TRBJ2-3; a possible D gene is TRBD2 (7 bases). The V end lost 4 bases, the J end lost 4 bases, and 16 bases lay between the germline ends. The CDR3 runs 15 residues. The germline V gene encodes CDR1 SGDLS and CDR2 YYNGEE. CDR3 DNA: TGTGCCAGCAGCTTACAGGGCCGGGGGGCAGATACGCAGTATTTT. Translation gives CASSLQGRGADTQYF. The complete variable domain, with remaining parts taken from reference TRBV9 and TRBJ2-3, reads DSGVTQTPKHLITATGQRVTLRCSPRSGDLSVYWYQQSLDQGLQFLIQYYNGEERAKGNILERFSAQQFPDLHSELNLSSLELGDSALYFCASSLQGRGADTQYFGPGTRLTVL.

This CDR3 reads CASSEEDNKGWETQYF. The CDR3 DNA reads TGTGCCAGCAGTGAAGAGGACAACAAGGGCTGGGAGACCCAGTACTTC. This sequence joins TRBV6-1 and TRBJ2-5, with a possible D match to TRBD1 (5 bases). Germline V gene lookup returns CDR1 MNHNS and CDR2 SASEGT. V gave up 1 base and J gave up 5 bases, with 17 bases separating them. This CDR3 spans 16 amino acids.

The chain employs TRBV14 and TRBJ2-3, with D unresolved. Trimming shortened V by 4 bases and J by 12 bases, and 14 bases separated the two germline ends. The CDR3 is 12 residues long. Germline V gives CDR1 SGHDN, CDR2 FVKESK. The CDR3: CASSLTRHPQYF. The DNA for the CDR3 is TGTGCCAGCAGCCTCACCAGACACCCCCAGTATTTT.

V is TRBV2 and J is TRBJ1-1; 10 nucleotides line up with TRBD1. Per the germline V gene, CDR1 is SNHLY and CDR2 is FYNNEI. The CDR3 extends over 16 amino acids. Trimming took 3 bases from V and 1 from J; bases not matched to a gene: 5. The CDR3 DNA reads as TGTGCCAGCAGTGAGGGGGACAGGGGTTGGAACACTGAAGCTTTCTTT. It specifies CASSEGDRGWNTEAFF.

The chain is built from TRBV11-3 and TRBJ2-5, with D perhaps TRBD2 (5 bases). V shed 1 base and J shed 3 bases, with 12 bases lying between them. This CDR3 contains 15 residues. Germline V gives CDR1 SGHNT, CDR2 YENEEA. The CDR3, as DNA: TGTGCCAGCAGCTTAGGGACTTCCCGAGAAGAGACCCAGTACTTC. Translated: CASSLGTSREETQYF.

J is TRBJ2-7 and V is TRBV6-1; a possible D gene is TRBD1 (6 bases). Trimming left V 7 bases short and J 5 bases short, with 15 bases between. Germline CDR1 MNHNS, CDR2 SASEGT. The CDR3 is 13 amino acids. The CDR3 here is CASNYRETNEQYF. CDR3 bases: TGTGCCAGCAATTACAGGGAGACAAACGAGCAGTACTTC.

This chain uses TRBV2 with TRBJ1-1, with unresolved D. Trimming cost V 2 bases and J 0 bases, with 10 bases left between them. The CDR3 is 15 residues long. The germline gives CDR1 SNHLY, CDR2 FYNNEI. The CDR3 sequence is CASSEWEGMNTEAFF. The CDR3 DNA sequence: TGTGCCAGCAGTGAATGGGAGGGTATGAACACTGAAGCTTTCTTT.

V gene TRBV27 combines with J gene TRBJ2-1; 8 nucleotides match TRBD2. V shed 3 bases and J 3 bases; nucleotides not matched to a gene: 7. The CDR3 covers 16 residues. Germline V CDR1 and CDR2: MNHEY, SMNVEV (reference sequence). The CDR3 coding sequence is TGTGCCAGCAGTTTGTTTAGCGGGAACCTCTACAATGAGCAGTTCTTC. Its protein product is CASSLFSGNLYNEQFF.

The gene calls are TRBV7-2 and TRBJ2-1, with 8 bases aligning to TRBD2. The CDR3 consists of 15 residues. CDR1 is SGHTA and CDR2 is FQGNSA in the germline V gene. V shed 3 bases, J shed 4 bases, and the junction held 5 bases outside the gene matches. The CDR3 DNA follows: TGTGCCAGCAGCTTCGATAGCGGGAAGTACAATGAGCAGTTCTTC. This translates into CASSFDSGKYNEQFF.

This chain links TRBV5-4 with TRBJ1-1, with a weak D call TRBD1 (5 bases). Germline CDR1 reads SGHNT; CDR2 reads YYREEE (reference sequence). The CDR3 spans 14 residues. V was clipped by 0 bases and J by 4 bases, with 10 bases between them. The CDR3 DNA sequence: TGTGCCAGCAGCTTGGAGCAGGGAATCACTGAAGCTTTCTTT. Amino acid sequence: CASSLEQGITEAFF.

The chain links TRBV2 to TRBJ1-6; 8 bases are shared with TRBD1. J lost 6 bases, V lost 8 bases, and 6 bases had no gene match. The V gene's germline CDR1 is SNHLY and CDR2 FYNNEI. This CDR3 comprises 14 residues. This CDR3 reads CASLSDRGNSPLHF. CDR3 coding DNA: TGTGCCAGCTTGAGTGACAGGGGTAATTCACCCCTCCACTTT.

The chain couples TRBV7-8 to TRBJ1-2, with 8 bases lining up with TRBD1. Germline V lookup: CDR1 SGHVS, CDR2 FQNEAQ. The CDR3 is made up of 14 amino acids. J gave up 8 bases and V 4 bases, and 9 bases lay outside the gene matches. The CDR3 sequence is CASSSNRGVRGYTF. DNA of the CDR3: TGTGCCAGCAGCTCCAACAGGGGGGTACGGGGCTACACCTTC.

The V call is TRBV11-2, the J call TRBJ2-3, with 14 positions matching TRBD2. This CDR3 is 19 amino acids long. After removal of 5 bases from V and 1 base from J, the junction contained 11 bases not matched to a gene. Looked up from germline, CDR1 is SGHAT and CDR2 is FQNNGV. The CDR3 region is CASSGPGLAGEIGTDTQYF. The CDR3 coding sequence is TGTGCCAGCAGCGGACCGGGACTAGCGGGAGAGATCGGCACAGATACGCAGTATTTT.

This chain links TRBV29-1 with TRBJ2-7; D not certain. Per the germline V gene, CDR1 is SQVTM and CDR2 is ANQGSEA. The CDR3 sequence is 12 residues long. The ends were cut back, 3 bases at V and 4 bases at J, with 10 bases in the middle. The CDR3 spells CSVERGDYEQYF. CDR3 nucleotides: TGCAGCGTTGAGAGAGGCGATTACGAGCAGTACTTC.

V and J are TRBV7-2 and TRBJ2-2; TRBD1 aligns across 9 bases. V lost 3 bases and J lost 3; bases outside the gene matches: 2. CDR3 size: 15 residues. Looked up from germline, CDR1 is SGHTA and CDR2 is FQGNSA. Here the CDR3 DNA reads TGTGCCAGCAGCTTGACAGGGGGGGACACCGGGGAGCTGTTTTTT. The encoded protein is CASSLTGGDTGELFF.

J is TRBJ2-6 and V is TRBV28, with unresolved D. The CDR3 is 12 amino acids. V was clipped by 7 bases and J by 2 bases, with 3 bases between them. Germline V gene lookup returns CDR1 MDHEN and CDR2 SYDVKM. The CDR3 loop reads CASNTGANVLTF. For the CDR3, the DNA is TGTGCCAGCAACACTGGGGCCAACGTCCTGACTTTC.

The chain employs TRBV19 and TRBJ2-2; possible D gene TRBD1, 6 bases. Germline V gene lookup returns CDR1 LNHDA and CDR2 SQIVND (reference sequence). Trimming left V 2 bases short and J 4 bases short, with 14 bases between. This CDR3 spans 16 amino acids. As DNA, the CDR3 is TGTGCCAGTAGTATATTTGGGGGCGCGGGCACCGGGGAGCTGTTTTTT. This sequence encodes CASSIFGGAGTGELFF.